The present T cell receptor beta chain was sequenced within a study of blood T cell repertoires in COVID-19. Across the whole study: Specimens from acute and convalescent COVID-19 originated in the United States, Italy and Spain. Sources were T cells, B-cell-depleted T cells, or PBMCs; the material itself was cDNA or gDNA.

The data were produced by immunoSEQ multiplex PCR, yet TCRdb's version contains in-frame clones alone and is incomplete. The table includes fewer than 250,000 clones, roughly nine tenths detected once. This CDR3 is built from 16 residues. Germline CDR1 and CDR2: SGHNT and YYREEE (reference sequence). Losses at the gene ends were 4 bases for V and 1 base for J; bases not matched to a gene: 10. This clone was detected a few times. Material: peripheral blood. The sequence came from a man aged 30 to 45 with acute or convalescent COVID-19. The V call is TRBV5-4, the J call TRBJ1-2; 7 bases align to TRBD1. This chain's CDR3 is CASSPRAGGYNYGYTF. The CDR3 DNA follows: TGTGCCAGCAGCCCCCGGGCAGGGGGATATAACTATGGCTACACCTTC. Variable domain in full (rest from reference TRBV5-4 and TRBJ1-2): ETGVTQSPTHLIKTRGQQVTLRCSSQSGHNTVSWYQQALGQGPQFIFQYYREEENGRGNFPPRFSGLQFPNYSSELNVNALELDDSALYLCASSPRAGGYNYGYTFGSGTRLTVV.